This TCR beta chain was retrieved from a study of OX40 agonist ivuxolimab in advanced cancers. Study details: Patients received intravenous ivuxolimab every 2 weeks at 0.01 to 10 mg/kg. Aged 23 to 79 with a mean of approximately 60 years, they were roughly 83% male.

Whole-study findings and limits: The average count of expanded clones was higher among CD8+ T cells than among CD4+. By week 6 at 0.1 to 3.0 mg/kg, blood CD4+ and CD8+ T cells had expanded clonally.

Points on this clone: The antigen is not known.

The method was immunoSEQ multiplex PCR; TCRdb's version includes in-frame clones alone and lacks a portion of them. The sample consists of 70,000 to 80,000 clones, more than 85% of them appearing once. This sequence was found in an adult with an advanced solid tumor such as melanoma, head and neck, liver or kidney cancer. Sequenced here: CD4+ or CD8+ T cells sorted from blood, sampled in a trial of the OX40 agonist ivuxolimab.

CDR3 DNA sequence: TGTGCCAGCAGTGCAGGGGGCACCTACGAGCAGTACTTC. The encoded protein is CASSAGGTYEQYF. V is TRBV6-1 and J is TRBJ2-7, with TRBD1 matching 8 bases. Trimming took 4 bases from V and 2 from J; bases not matched to a gene: 1. Germline V gene data show CDR1 as MNHNS and CDR2 as SASEGT. The CDR3 consists of 13 residues.